Each of the 29 T cell receptor beta chains below was sequenced from the same sample in a study of blood T cell repertoires in COVID-19. Produced via immunoSEQ multiplex PCR; TCRdb's table is partial and in-frame only. In the table there are 140,000 or so clones, 70% to 90% of which are singletons. Material for sequencing was PBMCs or T cells enriched from blood (not recorded which). The receptors were sampled from a woman aged 45-65 years with acute COVID-19.

J is TRBJ2-5 and V is TRBV2; D not certain. Trimming took off 2 bases at V and 2 bases at J, with 6 bases between the two ends. CDR3 length equals 13 residues. CDR1 is SNHLY and CDR2 is FYNNEI in the germline V gene. CDR3 residues: CASSELLQETQYF. In DNA form, the CDR3 reads TGTGCCAGCAGTGAACTCCTACAAGAGACCCAGTACTTC.

This chain links TRBV3-1 (or the pseudogene TRBV3-2) with TRBJ1-2; D is ambiguous. This CDR3 contains 14 residues. Germline lookup yields CDR1 LGHDT and CDR2 YNNKEL (reference sequence). The V end was cut by 1 base, the J end by 2 bases, with 8 bases between. The DNA of the CDR3 is TGTGCCAGCAGCCAAGTCGCAGGCAACTATGGCTACACCTTC. Translated: CASSQVAGNYGYTF.

The chain links TRBV30 to TRBJ2-6; 9 bases agree with TRBD1. The CDR3 is made up of 18 amino acids. The germline V gene has CDR1 GTSNPN and CDR2 SVGIG (reference sequence). The V segment lost 3 bases and the J segment 1 base; nucleotides outside the gene matches: 10. This chain's CDR3 is CAWRTKGQGNSGANVLTF. For the CDR3, the DNA is TGTGCCTGGAGGACTAAAGGACAGGGGAATTCTGGGGCCAACGTCCTGACTTTC.

Remarks on this clone: One end of the junction fails to match germline, which may point to a read error. V and J are TRBV6-6 and TRBJ1-6, with a tentative D call TRBD1 (5 bases). In germline, CDR1 is MNHNY, CDR2 SVGAGI (reference sequence). The CDR3 sequence is 14 residues long. Here the CDR3 reads CAGRRGEGRSPLHF. The CDR3 nucleotides are TGTGCCGGCAGACGCGGCGAGGGGAGGTCACCCCTCCACTTT.

The chain has TRBV14 and TRBJ2-7; 9 bases line up with TRBD1. The CDR3 contains 13 residues. V lost 8 bases, J lost 2 bases, and 4 bases stayed unmatched. Germline V gene data show CDR1 as SGHDN and CDR2 as FVKESK. The CDR3 here is CASRGQGTYEQYF. CDR3 DNA: TGTGCCAGCCGGGGACAGGGCACCTACGAGCAGTACTTC.

V gene TRBV6-5 combines with J gene TRBJ2-1, with 8 bases lining up with TRBD2. Trimming at V came to 7 bases and at J to 9 bases, leaving 8 bases not matched to a gene. CDR1 and CDR2 (germline): MNHEY, SVGAGI. The CDR3 loop spans 13 amino acids. CDR3 sequence: CASKRLAGFEQFF. Written as DNA, the CDR3 is TGTGCCAGCAAGCGTTTAGCGGGATTTGAGCAGTTCTTC.

This CDR3 is CASSLVRTGDYGYTF. In DNA, the CDR3 is TGTGCCAGCAGCTTAGTCCGGACAGGGGATTATGGCTACACCTTC. The chain combines TRBV7-2 with TRBJ1-2; 9 bases fit TRBD1. CDR3 length: 15 amino acids. Trimming at V came to 1 base and at J to 5 bases, leaving 5 bases not matched to a gene. CDR1 and CDR2 (germline): SGHTA, FQGNSA.

The chain has TRBV27 and TRBJ2-2; 10 bases map to TRBD1. The V gene's germline CDR1 is MNHEY and CDR2 SMNVEV (reference sequence). The junction had 4 bases not matched to a gene; V was cut back by 6 bases and J by 6 bases. CDR3 length: 14 residues. DNA of the CDR3: TGTGCCAGCAGACCGGGGACAGGGGCCGGGGAGCTGTTTTTT. Its translation is CASRPGTGAGELFF.

The chain carries TRBV12-3 or TRBV12-4 and TRBJ1-6; 7 nucleotides align to TRBD1. Losses at the gene ends were 7 bases for V and 5 bases for J; bases not matched to a gene: 2. CDR3 length equals 13 residues. The CDR3 sequence: CASIRGNNSPLHF. For the CDR3, the DNA is TGTGCCAGCATCAGGGGGAATAATTCACCCCTCCACTTT.

This chain joins TRBV29-1 and TRBJ2-6; D might be TRBD1 (5 bases). CDR1 is SQVTM and CDR2 is ANQGSEA in the germline V gene. V was trimmed by 7 bases and J by 1 base, leaving 26 bases between them. The CDR3 has 19 amino acids. The CDR3 spells CSEDRGWGRIRSGANVLTF. In DNA form, the CDR3 reads TGCAGCGAGGACCGTGGTTGGGGCCGTATACGATCTGGGGCCAACGTCCTGACTTTC.

The rearrangement joins TRBV24-1 to TRBJ1-5; D may be TRBD1 (5 bases). The CDR3 covers 15 residues. V lost 3 bases to trimming and J lost 4 bases, with 12 bases between them. Germline V gene lookup returns CDR1 KGHDR and CDR2 SFDVKD. The CDR3 spells CATSDPHGGNQPQHF. CDR3 in DNA: TGTGCCACCAGTGATCCGCACGGGGGGAATCAGCCCCAGCATTTT.

V usage is TRBV30 and J usage is TRBJ1-2; D is uncertain. Between the trimmed V and J ends, which lost 8 bases and 2 bases, there was a span of 18 bases. CDR1 and CDR2 (germline): GTSNPN, SVGIG (reference sequence). This CDR3 region has 14 residues. The CDR3 DNA is TGTGCCGCCAACGAACCGGGTGGCAACTATGGCTACACCTTC. This gives the protein CAANEPGGNYGYTF.

This clone was seen once. The CDR3 coding sequence is TGTGCCAGCAGCTTAGGCTCTAGCGGTGAGAGGGAGACCCAGTACTTC. Its protein product is CASSLGSSGERETQYF. The chain is built from TRBV7-7 and TRBJ2-5; 7 bases are a match to TRBD2. Germline CDR1 and CDR2: SSHAT and FNYEAQ (reference sequence). CDR3 length: 16 residues. The trim removed 1 base at V and 5 bases at J, leaving 10 bases unmatched.

Concerning this clone itself: Compared with germline, one end of the junction differs, possibly owing to a read error. The chain links TRBV6-6 to TRBJ2-1, with 9 bases matching TRBD2. The CDR3 has 18 amino acids. CDR1 is MNHNY and CDR2 is SVGAGI in the germline V gene (reference sequence). The CDR3 coding sequence is TGTGCCAGCAGTCTTGCTACCTCCGGGACTAGCTCCCACAATGAGCAGTTCTTC. Translated, it gives CASSLATSGTSSHNEQFF.

This clone was seen a single time. The chain is built from TRBV27 and TRBJ1-5, with D possibly matching TRBD1 (6 bases). There are 12 residues in the CDR3. Between the trimmed V and J ends, which lost 9 bases and 7 bases, there was a span of 13 bases. The germline V gene encodes CDR1 MNHEY and CDR2 SMNVEV (reference sequence). This CDR3 is CASGQPRQPQHF. In DNA, the CDR3 is TGTGCCAGTGGACAGCCCCGGCAGCCCCAGCATTTT.

This chain uses TRBV7-9 with TRBJ1-4, with TRBD1 as a possible D gene (5 bases). Germline V gene lookup returns CDR1 SEHNR and CDR2 FQNEAQ (reference sequence). V was clipped by 5 bases and J by 0 bases, with 10 bases between them. This CDR3 has 15 amino acids. The CDR3 DNA reads TGTGCCAGCAGCCCCCTAGGGGCAACTAATGAAAAACTGTTTTTT. Encoded protein: CASSPLGATNEKLFF.

J is TRBJ2-2 and V is TRBV11-3, with TRBD2 matching 9 bases. V lost 10 bases and J lost 4; bases outside the gene matches: 10. The CDR3 contains 15 residues. Germline assignment: CDR1 SGHNT and CDR2 YENEEA. DNA for the CDR3: TGTGCCACCTCCTTTAGCGGGAGCGGCACCGGGGAGCTGTTTTTT. The encoded protein is CATSFSGSGTGELFF. Together with reference TRBV11-3 and TRBJ2-2, the CDR3 gives the full variable domain: EAGVVQSPRYKIIEKKQPVAFWCNPISGHNTLYWYLQNLGQGPELLIRYENEEAVDDSQLPKDRFSAERLKGVDSTLKIQPAELGDSAVYLCATSFSGSGTGELFFGEGSRLTVL.

The chain uses TRBV30 and TRBJ1-1; 10 bases match TRBD1. Germline CDR1 and CDR2: GTSNPN and SVGIG (reference sequence). V was pared by 3 bases and J by 4 bases, with 11 bases of the junction left unmatched. The CDR3 is 16 residues long. The CDR3 reads CAWSEDRGRIITEAFF. In nucleotides, the CDR3 is TGTGCCTGGAGCGAAGACAGGGGGCGAATTATCACTGAAGCTTTCTTT.

The gene calls are TRBV6-4 and TRBJ1-2, with 7 bases matching TRBD1. The V gene end was trimmed by 7 bases and the J gene end by 1 base; junction bases not matched to a gene: 6. The CDR3 is 14 residues long. Germline values: CDR1 MRHNA, CDR2 SNTAGT. The CDR3 nucleotides read TGTGCCAGCAAGGGGGCAGGAGGTAACTATGGCTACACCTTC. Its protein product is CASKGAGGNYGYTF.

The chain has TRBV30 and TRBJ1-2, with 7 bases identical to TRBD1. Germline CDR1 GTSNPN, CDR2 SVGIG (reference sequence). After removal of 2 bases from V and 2 bases from J, the junction contained 8 bases not matched to a gene. This CDR3 is built from 15 residues. The CDR3 bases are TGTGCCTGGAGTCCCTCGAGACAGGGCAACTATGGCTACACCTTC. This gives the protein CAWSPSRQGNYGYTF.

The chain joins TRBV29-1 to TRBJ1-2; 7 bases line up with TRBD1. Trimming removed 4 bases from V and 4 bases from J; junction bases left unmatched: 6. CDR3 length: 13 residues. Germline V gene lookup returns CDR1 SQVTM and CDR2 ANQGSEA. CDR3 coding DNA: TGCAGCGTTGGGACAGGCGAGGGCTATGGCTACACCTTC. Amino acids: CSVGTGEGYGYTF.

The rearrangement uses TRBV7-2 and TRBJ2-3; 12 bases fit TRBD1. Germline CDR1 SGHTA, CDR2 FQGNSA. The V and J ends lost 5 bases and 7 bases, in that order; junction bases with no gene match: 10. This CDR3 is 16 amino acids long. CDR3 protein: CASSGPGTGGAYTQYF. DNA of the CDR3: TGTGCCAGCAGCGGACCTGGGACAGGGGGCGCATATACGCAGTATTTT.

The V and J genes are TRBV3-1 (or the pseudogene TRBV3-2) and TRBJ1-3; a possible D gene is TRBD1 (6 bases). Germline V lookup: CDR1 LGHDT, CDR2 YNNKEL (reference sequence). The CDR3 is made up of 15 amino acids. V lost 1 base to trimming and J lost 4 bases, with 11 bases between them. CDR3 in amino acids: CASSQGVRGGNTIYF. The CDR3 DNA sequence: TGTGCCAGCAGCCAAGGGGTCAGGGGAGGAAACACCATATATTTT.

This chain uses TRBV9 with TRBJ2-5, with 15 bases matching TRBD2. The CDR3 runs 16 residues. CDR1 is SGDLS, CDR2 YYNGEE, per germline. V lost 4 bases to trimming and J lost 6 bases; unmatched junction nucleotides: 7. The chain's CDR3 is CASSPTGLAGGKTQYF. The DNA for the CDR3 is TGTGCCAGCAGCCCAACGGGACTAGCGGGAGGCAAGACCCAGTACTTC.

In this sample, this clone turned up once. The chain employs TRBV3-1 (or the pseudogene TRBV3-2) and TRBJ1-2; TRBD1 might be the D (6 bases). Trimming left V 3 bases short and J 0 bases short, with 11 bases between. This CDR3 is 15 amino acids long. Germline CDR1 LGHDT, CDR2 YNNKEL (reference sequence). CDR3 protein: CASSQGASSNYGYTF. CDR3 sequence (DNA): TGTGCCAGCAGCCAGGGGGCAAGCTCTAACTATGGCTACACCTTC.

V and J are TRBV19 and TRBJ1-1, with a possible D match to TRBD1 (6 bases). The CDR3 runs to 15 residues. V was cut by 3 bases and J by 7 bases, with 18 bases left in between. Germline V gives CDR1 LNHDA, CDR2 SQIVND (reference sequence). CDR3: CASSMGPPGVVEAFF. The CDR3 DNA reads TGTGCCAGTAGTATGGGGCCCCCAGGGGTCGTTGAAGCTTTCTTT.

This clone was detected only a few times. CDR3 protein: CAPHFPRQGGKNEQFF. Written as DNA, the CDR3 is TGTGCCCCTCATTTTCCCCGCCAGGGAGGTAAGAATGAGCAGTTCTTC. The chain is built from TRBV25-1 and TRBJ2-1; D might be TRBD2 (6 bases). This CDR3 comprises 16 residues. Trimming took off 11 bases at V and 7 bases at J, with 27 bases between the two ends. The germline V gene encodes CDR1 MGHDK and CDR2 SYGVNS.

This chain links TRBV5-1 with TRBJ2-7; 10 bases fit TRBD1. This CDR3 comprises 15 residues. V gave up 0 bases and J gave up 4 bases; unmatched junction bases: 4. Germline loops: CDR1 SGHRS, CDR2 YFSETQ. The CDR3 sequence: CASSLVTGGNYEQYF. Written as DNA, the CDR3 is TGCGCCAGCAGCTTGGTGACAGGGGGCAATTACGAGCAGTACTTC.

This clone was counted only a few times. Other DNA sequences within the sample encode an identical CDR3. The chain joins TRBV27 to TRBJ1-5; 8 positions agree with TRBD1. Germline lookup yields CDR1 MNHEY and CDR2 SMNVEV (reference sequence). The CDR3 loop spans 16 amino acids. The V gene end was trimmed by 5 bases and the J gene end by 4 bases; junction bases not matched to a gene: 10. DNA of the CDR3: TGTGCCAGCAGTCCCCTCGACAGGGGTTCGAATCAGCCCCAGCATTTT. It specifies CASSPLDRGSNQPQHF.